Listed below are T cell receptor beta chains from one sample, sequenced in a study of T cells after yellow fever vaccination. A single record per CDR3 protein comes from TCRdb applying MiXCR to the 5' RACE reads. The sample contains more than 350,000 distinct CDR3 sequences, approximately 10% of which appear only once. Sequencing was performed on PBMCs, taken on the day of the first yellow fever vaccination. Source of these receptors: a man aged 18 to 35 who received the YFV17D yellow fever vaccine. The conserved cysteine and the conserved F or W are not part of the CDR3 here. Fields, in order: J gene, V gene, CDR3 protein.

>TRBJ1-2|TRBV12-5
ASGLEPNNYGYT
>TRBJ1-1|TRBV5-1
ASSLLMAANTEAF
>TRBJ1-5|TRBV12-3/TRBV12-4
ASSLRVHNQPQH
>TRBJ1-1|TRBV3-1
ASSSGTGDIFEAF
>TRBJ2-3|TRBV7-2
ASSPRWDSASTDTQY
>TRBJ2-3|TRBV12-3/TRBV12-4
ASRPSGGSASTDTQY
>TRBJ2-3|TRBV5-1
ASSLPETSTDTQY
>TRBJ1-2|TRBV12-3/TRBV12-4
ASSFWTGGISYGYT
>TRBJ1-6|TRBV5-1
ASMDRTAHNSPLH
>TRBJ2-3|TRBV4-2
ASKPLERGGADTQY
>TRBJ1-4|TRBV4-2
ASSHRVRTSATNEKLF
>TRBJ1-1|TRBV20-1
STTRGANTEAF
>TRBJ2-2|TRBV6-1
ASSPDGNTGELF
>TRBJ2-1|TRBV18
ASSGLGDEQF
>TRBJ1-5|TRBV7-2
ASSRDWGQPQH
>TRBJ2-5|TRBV5-1
ASSFLGSGVQETQY
>TRBJ1-2|TRBV4-1
ASSQVVDRGNYGYT
>TRBJ2-2|TRBV27
ASSLSIGGRRGAGELF
>TRBJ2-1|TRBV7-9
ASSHGQNEVDEQF
>TRBJ1-3|TRBV6-5
ASSYSPWDRGSGNTIY
>TRBJ2-1|TRBV24-1
ATSDFSPLTGTTYNEQF
>TRBJ2-3|TRBV10-1
ASSDRSGMRTDTQY
>TRBJ1-5|TRBV6-5
ASSYNGNQPQH
>TRBJ2-5|TRBV7-2
ASSLVDGETQY
>TRBJ1-5|TRBV7-2
ASSLGQGYQPQH
>TRBJ2-3|TRBV6-5
ASSYRGSTDTQY
>TRBJ2-5|TRBV9
ASSVQTTETQY
>TRBJ2-5|TRBV6-2/TRBV6-3
ASTNHQVHETQY
>TRBJ2-1|TRBV4-1
ASSPEGQSLHF
>TRBJ2-1|TRBV27
ASSSTSGASGRFNEQF
>TRBJ2-7|TRBV12-3/TRBV12-4
ASARDITYEQY
>TRBJ2-5|TRBV11-1
ASSSFSGQQETQY
>TRBJ2-5|TRBV3-1
ASSQDVAGGLQETQY
>TRBJ2-7|TRBV10-3
AIRAAAVGTDYEQY
>TRBJ2-7|TRBV30
AWSGNYEQY
>TRBJ2-1|TRBV5-5
ASSLAEDNEQF
>TRBJ1-1|TRBV19
ASMRRNTEAF
>TRBJ1-2|TRBV7-9
ASSPRRNGYT
>TRBJ2-5|TRBV11-2
ASSLDRRFQETQY
>TRBJ2-1|TRBV6-5
ASSPSGGADEQF